This T cell receptor beta chain was captured by sequencing in a study of beta chain features in type 1 diabetes. Study-level results: The study found moderately but significantly shorter TCRB CDR3s in all four CD4+ subsets of Type 1 diabetes patients.

The entirety of the isolated RNA underwent reverse transcription, so expressed TCRB transcripts were sequenced. The method was immunoSEQ multiplex PCR; TCRdb's version includes in-frame clones alone and lacks a portion of them. The sample records hundreds of thousands of clones, over 13% being singletons. About this clone itself: What it binds is unknown.

The length of the CDR3 is 11 residues. V was clipped by 3 bases and J by 9 bases, with 9 bases between them. Germline loops: CDR1 GTSNPN, CDR2 SVGIG (reference sequence). The chain is built from TRBV30 and TRBJ2-1; D unresolved. Sequenced sample: naive CD4+ T cells from blood. The clonotype comes from a man aged 18-30 years with type 1 diabetes. This CDR3 reads CAWSLSGEQFF. CDR3 coding DNA: TGTGCCTGGAGCTTAAGTGGTGAGCAGTTCTTC.